One sample yielded the 29 T cell receptor beta chains listed below, sequenced in a study of blood T cells in healthy people across ages. Through a sample-barcoded 5' primer and a J-beta primer mix, a second PCR was run for about 6 to 11 cycles. MiXCR, run by TCRdb on the 5' RACE reads, gives a single entry per CDR3 protein. The sample includes 1.8 million or so distinct CDR3 sequences, about two fifths of them seen just once. Sequenced sample: blood. The source is a human donor in good health.

This clonotype appeared a few times. The chain recombines TRBV29-1 with TRBJ2-3; 9 bases align to TRBD2. Trimming at V came to 5 bases and at J to 3 bases, leaving 9 bases not matched to a gene. The CDR3 is made up of 15 amino acids. The V gene's germline CDR1 is SQVTM and CDR2 ANQGSEA. CDR3: CSVNNLAGFTDTQYF. Here the CDR3 DNA reads TGCAGCGTTAATAACCTAGCGGGATTTACAGATACGCAGTATTTT.

This clonotype turned up a few times. The chain is built from TRBV29-1 and TRBJ2-5, with 8 bases fitting TRBD1. The germline V gene has CDR1 SQVTM and CDR2 ANQGSEA. The trim removed 7 bases at V and 5 bases at J, leaving 24 bases unmatched. This CDR3 has 18 amino acids. The chain's CDR3 is CSARGQAQEGWFMETQYF. The CDR3 DNA is TGCAGCGCACGGGGACAGGCTCAGGAAGGATGGTTTATGGAGACCCAGTACTTC.

This clonotype was picked up many times. The V gene is TRBV20-1, the J gene TRBJ2-1, with TRBD1 identical over 7 bases. The germline V gene has CDR1 DFQATT and CDR2 SNEGSKA (reference sequence). The J segment lost 4 bases and the V segment lost 0 bases, leaving 6 bases of the junction unmatched. The CDR3 spans 15 residues. CDR3 amino acids: CSARDLGQDYNEQFF. In DNA, the CDR3 is TGCAGTGCTAGAGATCTCGGACAGGATTACAATGAGCAGTTCTTC.

This rearrangement joins TRBV5-1 to TRBJ2-5; perhaps D is TRBD1 or TRBD2 (5 bases each). V gave up 2 bases and J gave up 4 bases, with 15 bases separating them. The germline V gene encodes CDR1 SGHRS and CDR2 YFSETQ. This CDR3 contains 15 residues. The CDR3 region is CASSFVGERGETQYF. CDR3 nucleotide sequence: TGCGCCAGCAGCTTCGTCGGGGAGAGGGGAGAGACCCAGTACTTC.

V usage is TRBV4-3 and J usage is TRBJ1-5; D ambiguous. CDR3 length: 17 amino acids. CDR1 is LGHNA, CDR2 YSLEER, per germline. V was trimmed by 0 bases and J by 1 base, leaving 13 bases between them. The CDR3 DNA follows: TGCGCCAGCAGCCAAGATCCGGGAAGATGGAGCAATCAGCCCCAGCATTTT. Protein sequence: CASSQDPGRWSNQPQHF.

The CDR3: CSARDLAAPNEQFF. The CDR3 DNA follows: TGCAGTGCTAGAGATCTTGCGGCCCCTAATGAGCAGTTCTTC. The chain links TRBV20-1 to TRBJ2-1; D call uncertain. V was shortened by 0 bases and J by 7 bases, with 13 bases between the two germline ends. The CDR3 has 14 residues. The germline gives CDR1 DFQATT, CDR2 SNEGSKA (reference sequence).

This clonotype occurred a few times. The V gene is TRBV6-5, the J gene TRBJ2-1; no clear D gene. The length of the CDR3 is 13 residues. Trimming pared 11 bases from V and 1 base from J, leaving 12 bases between. Looked up from germline, CDR1 is MNHEY and CDR2 is SVGAGI. CDR3 DNA sequence: TGTGCCTGCCGGTCCGGGTCCTACAATGAGCAGTTCTTC. Its translation is CACRSGSYNEQFF.

V usage is TRBV10-3 and J usage is TRBJ1-2, with D perhaps matching TRBD1 (5 bases). The CDR3 is made up of 15 amino acids. Deletions cut 3 bases from V and 7 bases from J, with 18 bases between. From germline, CDR1 is ENHRY and CDR2 SYGVKD. In nucleotides, the CDR3 is TGTGCCATCAGTGACGGGACTACCCAATGGAGTGGCTACACCTTC. Encoded protein: CAISDGTTQWSGYTF.

This clonotype was counted only a few times. This chain uses TRBV2 with TRBJ1-2; D not certain. Trimming shortened V by 8 bases and J by 2 bases, and 12 bases separated the two germline ends. The CDR3 spans 13 residues. Per germline, CDR1 SNHLY and CDR2 FYNNEI. This CDR3 reads CASYWDSNYGYTF. The CDR3 DNA reads TGTGCCAGCTACTGGGATTCCAACTATGGCTACACCTTC. Full variable domain (rest looked up from reference TRBV2 and TRBJ1-2): EPEVTQTPSHQVTQMGQEVILRCVPISNHLYFYWYRQILGQKVEFLVSFYNNEISEKSEIFDDQFSVERPDGSNFTLKIRSTKLEDSAMYFCASYWDSNYGYTFGSGTRLTVV.

The genes are TRBV12-3 or TRBV12-4 and TRBJ1-1; maybe TRBD1 (6 bases). This CDR3 spans 15 amino acids. Trimming took off 1 base at V and 5 bases at J, with 14 bases between the two ends. The CDR3, as DNA: TGTGCCAGCAGTTTAGGGCCCTACAGGGAAACTGAAGCTTTCTTT. Protein: CASSLGPYRETEAFF.

This clonotype was seen more than once but under ten times. CDR3 sequence (DNA): TGTGCCAGCAGCTTAGCGGGGACCGATGAGCAGTTCTTC. Protein: CASSLAGTDEQFF. This rearrangement joins TRBV7-6 to TRBJ2-1, with D possibly called TRBD1 or TRBD2 (5 bases each). The CDR3 is 13 amino acids. Per germline, CDR1 SGHVS and CDR2 FNYEAQ. V dropped 0 bases and J dropped 8 bases, with 8 bases sitting between them.

The chain links TRBV6-2 or TRBV6-3 to TRBJ1-1; 8 nucleotides align to TRBD1. The CDR3 is 16 amino acids. The trim removed 2 bases at V and 4 bases at J, leaving 9 bases unmatched. The germline gives CDR1 MNHEY, CDR2 SVGEGT. The CDR3 sequence: CASSYTPAGTGTEAFF. CDR3 DNA: TGTGCCAGCAGTTACACCCCGGCCGGGACAGGCACTGAAGCTTTCTTT.

The rearrangement uses TRBV2 and TRBJ1-5; D unresolved. The CDR3 covers 15 residues. Trimming shortened V by 7 bases and J by 0 bases, and 13 bases separated the two germline ends. Germline CDR1 and CDR2: SNHLY and FYNNEI. The CDR3 nucleotides read TGTGCCAGCAAAGATTGGCAGTATAGCAATCAGCCCCAGCATTTT. Amino acid sequence: CASKDWQYSNQPQHF.

This clonotype was counted a few times. The CDR3 DNA follows: TGTGCCACCAGCAGAGATTCAGCCTACAATGAGCAGTTCTTC. Translation gives CATSRDSAYNEQFF. The chain links TRBV15 to TRBJ2-1; D remains unclear. Germline values: CDR1 LNHNV, CDR2 YYDKDF (reference sequence). CDR3 length: 14 amino acids. V was clipped by 0 bases and J by 2 bases, with 5 bases between them.

This clonotype was seen only a few times. This sequence joins TRBV9 and TRBJ2-4, with TRBD2 matching over 14 bases. Germline CDR1 is SGDLS and CDR2 is YYNGEE. The CDR3 has 14 residues. V trimming: 4 bases; J trimming: 15 bases; junction bases outside the gene matches: 9. The CDR3 loop is CASSPGLAGVVLYF. CDR3 nucleotides: TGTGCCAGCAGCCCGGGACTAGCGGGGGTCGTCCTGTACTTC.

With respect to this clonotype: The missing conserved phenylalanine or tryptophan at the end of this CDR3 makes a read error likely. V and J are TRBV5-5 and TRBJ2-5; no firm D call. This CDR3 has 11 residues. Trimming pared 2 bases from V and 5 bases from J, leaving 4 bases between. In germline, CDR1 is SGHKS, CDR2 YYEKEE (reference sequence). As DNA, the CDR3 is TGTGCCAGCAGCTTTTTGGAGACCCAGTACTCC. Translated, it gives CASSFLETQYS.

The CDR3 nucleotides read TGTGCCAGCAGCTTAGGAGGGGCAAACGTGGAGCAGTACTTC. Amino acid sequence: CASSLGGANVEQYF. This chain links TRBV7-9 with TRBJ2-7; either TRBD1 or TRBD2 may supply D (5 bases each). CDR3 size: 14 residues. V dropped 1 base and J dropped 7 bases, with 14 bases sitting between them. The germline V gene encodes CDR1 SEHNR and CDR2 FQNEAQ (reference sequence).

This clonotype was seen once. The chain couples TRBV20-1 to TRBJ2-3, with 7 bases aligning to TRBD2. CDR3 size: 15 residues. CDR1 is DFQATT, CDR2 SNEGSKA, per germline (reference sequence). J lost 8 bases, V lost 1 base, and 12 bases had no gene match. The CDR3 spells CSARGLAAARGTQYF. CDR3 bases: TGCAGTGCTAGAGGGCTAGCGGCGGCCCGTGGTACGCAGTATTTT.

The chain is built from TRBV20-1 and TRBJ1-1; maybe TRBD1 (6 bases). Trimming pared 3 bases from V and 2 bases from J, leaving 13 bases between. Germline V gene sequence: CDR1 DFQATT, CDR2 SNEGSKA (reference sequence). This CDR3 contains 14 residues. The CDR3 protein is CSASPGASNTEAFF. In DNA, the CDR3 is TGCAGTGCTAGCCCGGGGGCTTCTAACACTGAAGCTTTCTTT.

This clonotype has a handful of counts. V usage is TRBV25-1 and J usage is TRBJ2-7; D is perhaps TRBD1 (6 bases). Trimming removed 4 bases from V and 2 bases from J, with 12 bases in between. CDR1 is MGHDK and CDR2 is SYGVNS in the germline V gene. This CDR3 is 14 amino acids long. The CDR3 is CASSAPDRTYEQYF. The CDR3 DNA reads as TGTGCCAGCAGTGCCCCGGACAGAACCTACGAGCAGTACTTC.

The V and J genes are TRBV6-5 and TRBJ2-1; 12 bases are shared with TRBD2. Germline V lookup: CDR1 MNHEY, CDR2 SVGAGI. J was trimmed by 6 bases and V by 4 bases; bases with no gene match: 19. There are 20 residues in the CDR3. CDR3 in amino acids: CASSSRGTRTLLAGGNEQFF. CDR3 bases: TGTGCCAGCAGTTCCCGGGGCACTAGAACGTTACTAGCGGGGGGCAATGAGCAGTTCTTC.

This chain uses TRBV21-1 with TRBJ1-4; TRBD1, the table's D call, was not compared with the DNA. TRBV21-1 is an annotated pseudogene. The CDR3 extends over 17 amino acids. The CDR3, as DNA: TGTGCCAGCAGCACGGGCCGGGGGCGTCTAACTAATGAAAAACTGTTTTTT. It encodes CASSTGRGRLTNEKLFF.

This chain uses TRBV5-1 with TRBJ2-5, with 12 bases identical to TRBD2. The DNA end is more similar to TRBJ2-7, so the J call may be wrong. Germline V gives CDR1 SGHRS, CDR2 YFSETQ. The CDR3 has 14 amino acids. CDR3 region: CASSQTSGGAEQYF. In DNA, the CDR3 is TGCGCCAGCAGCCAGACTAGCGGGGGCGCCGAGCAGTACTTC.

This chain joins TRBV20-1 and TRBJ2-1; tentatively, D is TRBD1 (6 bases). Looked up from germline, CDR1 is DFQATT and CDR2 is SNEGSKA (reference sequence). This CDR3 is 14 amino acids long. In nucleotides, the CDR3 is TGCATCGCCCACACAGGGAGCTCCTACAATGAGCAGTTCTTC. It translates to CIAHTGSSYNEQFF.

The chain carries TRBV9 and TRBJ1-2; no clear D gene. CDR1 SGDLS and CDR2 YYNGEE come from the germline V gene. Trimming removed 0 bases at V and 2 bases at J, with 8 bases between. The CDR3 is 14 residues long. The CDR3 sequence: CASSVDIGNYGYTF. The CDR3 nucleotides read TGTGCCAGCAGCGTAGATATAGGGAACTATGGCTACACCTTC.

The chain has TRBV7-6 and TRBJ2-4; 9 bases map to TRBD1. The DNA end is a closer match to TRBJ2-7, so the J assignment may be wrong. The CDR3 length is 15 residues. CDR1 is SGHVS, CDR2 FNYEAQ, per germline. This CDR3 reads CASSYGTGPSYEQYF. The CDR3 nucleotides read TGTGCCAGCAGCTACGGGACAGGGCCCTCCTACGAGCAGTACTTC.

The V call is TRBV7-8, the J call TRBJ1-4; 8 bases match TRBD1. J was trimmed by 7 bases and V by 3 bases; bases with no gene match: 16. This CDR3 comprises 18 residues. CDR1 and CDR2 (germline): SGHVS, FQNEAQ. DNA for the CDR3: TGTGCCAGCAGCTTTCGCCCGGGACAGGACCTTAAAAGTGAAAAACTGTTTTTT. Protein sequence: CASSFRPGQDLKSEKLFF.

This clonotype showed up just a few times. The J gene is TRBJ2-3, the V gene TRBV6-4, with a tentative D call TRBD1 (7 bases). This CDR3 region has 14 residues. Trimming removed 3 bases at V and 5 bases at J, with 12 bases between. CDR1 and CDR2 (germline): MRHNA, SNTAGT. The CDR3 DNA sequence: TGTGCCAGCAGTGAACAGGGGACTGGAGATACGCAGTATTTT. Protein sequence: CASSEQGTGDTQYF.

On this clonotype: Since the CDR3 does not end with the conserved phenylalanine or tryptophan, this likely comes from a read error. Because the CDR3's place on the DNA is in doubt, the DNA is left out and the CDR3 is given as listed by TCRdb. The rearrangement joins TRBV7-9 to TRBJ2-1; TRBD1 is the table's D call, not checked against the DNA. CDR1 and CDR2 from the germline V gene are SEHNR and FQNEAQ (reference sequence). The CDR3 region is 12 residues in length, termini included. The CDR3 reads CASSFSDRFMFV.